This T cell receptor beta chain was identified in a study of CD8 T cell repertoires and HIV-1 epitope variants (dated by TCRdb to about 2020). About the study as a whole: T cells were stimulated in separate culture wells with each of twenty-five peptides representing autologous and known Gag and Nef epitope variants. Control conditions included a CMV, EBV and flu peptide pool, the Ebola AY9 epitope as negative control, and a no-peptide well. Three Gag epitope families and Nef HW9 and YT9 were included among the tested epitopes. T cells were enriched with the EasySep Human T Cell Enrichment Kit and co-cultured with equal numbers of autologous T cell-negative cells as antigen-presenting cells. The cultures were grown for ten to eleven days in IMDM with gentamicin, and half of the media was changed on days 3 and 7 with IL-2, IL-7 and IL-15 added. An aliquot of 1M T cells was saved as an uncultured baseline condition, separate from the approximately 75 T cell cultures. A total of 83 T cell cultures were run, with each culture condition done in triplicate except for one peptide, which was done in duplicate. Summary of the overall study and its limitations: Roughly five clonotypes recognized the Nef KF9 family and one clonotype recognized the HW9 family, while no responses to the TAALDMSHF plasma variant were seen. The assay identified only TCR beta chains and indicated proliferation to antigen, not T cell function or cytokine profile. The study identified about nine antigen-specific TCR beta clonotypes, more than five of which appeared to be cross-reactive for autologous or known escape epitope variants.

With regard to this clone: Its antigen has not been determined. Per-base qualities were not stored, and no clone one base away is much larger. The same CDR3 also results from other DNA sequences found in this sample.

The EasySep Human CD8+ T Cell Enrichment Kit was used on day 10 to isolate CD8+ T cells from every culture. Sequencing of TCR beta CDR3 regions was performed at survey depth on the immunoSEQ platform. The QIAamp DNA micro kit was used to extract genomic DNA from every cultured and uncultured CD8+ T cell population. From the authors' description of their analysis: Any sample with under 5,000 productive reads was excluded, and this exclusion removed about 6.5% of the roughly 80 cultures stimulated with HIV peptides. Sequences were trimmed to CDR3 by a MANAFEST web app, and nonproductive sequences, CDR3s under 5 amino acids, and sequences not starting with C or ending with F/W were removed. Antigen-specific clonotypes had to expand in at least 2 of 3 replicates versus no-peptide control at FDR 0.01, only within one epitope family. A frequency at least fivefold higher than in wells stimulated with peptides from other epitope families was additionally required for specific clonotypes. TCRdb provides this immuneACCESS table in a form limited to in-frame rearrangements. Some clones are lacking; in checked studies, under half of them reflect an unresolved V gene, and why the rest are absent is not known. Clone size and the V and J calls come from that table; the DNA yielded D and trimming. Recorded for this sample are 5,500 to 7,000 clones; roughly 69% of them occurred a single time. The ten most abundant clones make up around 40% of the sample.

Reading from cysteine to phenylalanine, the CDR3 counts 12 amino acids. Only the CDR3 DNA is retained, 36 bases long and in frame from the first base. CDR1 and CDR2, per the germline V gene, are MDHEN and SYDVKM. V is cut by 5 bases and J by 4 bases, and the space between the germline ends is 6 bases. The sequence came from a male donor with HIV. Source material: cultured CD8+ T cells derived from PBMCs. The chain is encoded by TRBV28 joined to TRBJ2-1, with no D gene named confidently. The encoded CDR3 is CASSLEYNEQFF. The bases read TGTGCCAGCAGTCTGGAGTACAATGAGCAGTTCTTC.